A selection of T cell receptor beta chains follows, all from one sample in a study of T cell changes during pregnancy in multiple sclerosis. Clones were read by immunoSEQ multiplex PCR, and TCRdb kept only the in-frame ones, dropping some. The sample lists roughly 34,000 clones, more than 75% occurring once. Here the sequenced sample was peripheral blood, taken in the second trimester of pregnancy. All receptors derive from a female donor in good health, enrolled as a control in a pregnancy study. Each CDR3 is given without its conserved first and last residue.

>12|TRBV4-3|TRBJ1-2
ASSQERGLYGYT
>13|TRBV4-3|TRBJ2-5
ASSQDGTSGETQY
>13|TRBV5-6|TRBJ2-3
ASSYLNLSTDTQY
>14|TRBV9|TRBJ2-1
ASSIRRVTSTHEQF
>12|TRBV4-3|TRBJ2-7
ASSRGLRAYEQY
>14|TRBV19|TRBJ1-2
ASSLRDSGSSQGYT
>12|TRBV4-2|TRBJ1-4
ASSQDSASEKLF
>13|TRBV7-9|TRBJ2-7
ASSLVLASSYEQY
>14|TRBV6-4|TRBJ2-1
ASSDSPSGVYNEQF
>11|TRBV15|TRBJ1-1
ATRSGQGTEAF
>13|TRBV28|TRBJ1-1
ASTTQGRENTEAF
>13|TRBV6-6|TRBJ2-4
ASSYSPGGSDIQY
>12|TRBV6-1|TRBJ2-7
ASMRAASSYEQY
>15|TRBV5-6|TRBJ1-5
ASSLNYKGARNQPQH
>13|TRBV13|TRBJ1-4
ASSMDRGQNEKLF
>12|TRBV10-3|TRBJ2-5
ATARGLRNETQY
>15|TRBV12-5|TRBJ2-7
ASGLIFPGQGSYEQY
>11|TRBV7-9|TRBJ2-7
ASSLDFTYEQY
>13|TRBV6-6|TRBJ1-3
ASRAPGGRGNTIY
>11|TRBV15|TRBJ1-2
ATNQGGRYGYT
>14|TRBV19|TRBJ2-1
ASSLLAGGTSNEQF
>14|TRBV7-2|TRBJ2-3
ASSLRVAGGQDTQY
>14|TRBV14|TRBJ2-2
ASSLSGDANTGELF
>9|TRBV25-1|TRBJ1-1
ASVMNTEAF
>11|TRBV4-3|TRBJ2-3
ASSQEGADTQY
>15|TRBV11-2|TRBJ1-5
ASSLGAPWGGNQPQH
>15|TRBV4-2|TRBJ2-5
ASSQELAGGPGETQY
>13|TRBV6-6|TRBJ1-4
ASSYPAQGGEKLF
>12|TRBV27|TRBJ2-7
ASSFRDTAYEQY
>12|TRBV10-3|TRBJ2-1
ATKSGGSYNEQF
>12|TRBV29-1|TRBJ2-5
SVGGQGRGETQY
>13|TRBV13|TRBJ2-3
ASSLTSSSTDTQY
>12|TRBV11-2|TRBJ2-7
ASSLEFSSYEQY
>12|TRBV2|TRBJ2-7
ASRMTGSSYEQY
>12|TRBV7-8|TRBJ2-7
ASSSPTSGDEQY
>15|TRBV9|TRBJ2-5
ASSSSTSGRDQETQY
>14|TRBV5-1|TRBJ2-7
ASGGGSGSSSYEQY
>13|TRBV19|TRBJ2-7
ASSTTRTGSVEQY
>18|TRBV19|TRBJ2-1
ASSMEGSGRWVYNEHGQF
>11|TRBV18|TRBJ2-2
ASSLAEAGELF
>13|TRBV11-2|TRBJ2-2
ASSLGLATPGELF
>10|TRBV6-5|TRBJ2-2
ASRRNAGELF
>12|TRBV2|TRBJ2-7
ASRTGSSSYEQY
>13|TRBV7-8|TRBJ1-5
ASSLARVSNQPQH
>14|TRBV25-1|TRBJ2-3
ASSDGLAGGQDTQY
>15|TRBV19|TRBJ1-4
ASSSSGGPGANEKLF
>11|TRBV6-5|TRBJ2-3
ASSSSTSGAQY
>12|TRBV27|TRBJ1-1
ASSLSNSATEAF
>11|TRBV29-1|TRBJ2-5
SVELPGQETQY
>13|TRBV6-6|TRBJ1-6
ASDPAAGYNSPLH
>14|TRBV15|TRBJ2-3
ATSRDRGTGKDTQY
>13|TRBV6-5|TRBJ2-5
ASSSPGLHQETQY
>12|TRBV1|TRBJ2-1
TSSQSFRVREQF
>13|TRBV29-1|TRBJ2-6
SVLEGGLGANVLT
>18|TRBV1|TRBJ2-3
TSSPWVPSGGTDSTDTQY
>14|TRBV2|TRBJ2-3
ASEGTSGRVTDTQY
>12|TRBV18|TRBJ2-7
ASSPDRKTYEQY